This TCR beta chain originates from a study of molecular identifiers for immune sequencing clone quantification. This clonotype was found a few times. The germline V gene has CDR1 SNHLY and CDR2 FYNNEI. With 3 bases removed from V and 3 bases from J, the gap between germline ends came to 9 bases. This CDR3 contains 14 residues. MiXCR, applied by TCRdb to the PCR reads, yields one record per CDR3 protein. The data hold 400,000 to 600,000 distinct CDR3 sequences, with about 25% observed a single time. The sample was naive CD8+ T cells from blood, with Jurkat cell RNA spiked in. Subset reported: FACS-sorted CD8+CD4-CCR7+CD45RA+ naive T cells. The chain links TRBV2 to TRBJ2-4; D gene unclear. The sequence derives from a human donor in good health. Some libraries in this study had Jurkat cell RNA spiked in. The CDR3 protein is CASSEGYYKNIQYF. In DNA, the CDR3 is TGTGCCAGCAGTGAGGGCTACTACAAAAACATTCAGTACTTC.